One sample yielded the 29 T cell receptor beta chains listed below, sequenced in a study of T cells in localized non-small cell lung cancer. Using immunoSEQ multiplex PCR, the repertoire was profiled, and TCRdb retains in-frame clones only, with some absent. The top ten clones hold roughly 2.9% of a sample with fewer than 40,000 clones, about 89% of them seen once. The specimen comprised peripheral blood, sampled before any cancer treatment. These receptors were collected from an older female donor with stage I lung adenocarcinoma.

This clone turned up a few times. V gene TRBV30 combines with J gene TRBJ1-2; TRBD1 aligns across 11 bases. V trimming: 6 bases; J trimming: 8 bases; junction bases outside the gene matches: 5. The CDR3 runs 12 residues. Germline-derived CDR1 and CDR2 are GTSNPN and SVGIG (reference sequence). The DNA of the CDR3 is TGTGCCTGCGGACAGGGGGCGCGAGGCTACACCTTC. Protein sequence: CACGQGARGYTF.

This chain links TRBV19 with TRBJ1-3; no clear D gene. Trimming took 8 bases from V and 4 from J, leaving 12 bases between them. This CDR3 spans 13 amino acids. CDR1 is LNHDA, CDR2 SQIVND, per germline (reference sequence). The chain's CDR3 is CASWSGSGNTIYF. As DNA, the CDR3 is TGTGCCAGTTGGTCAGGCTCCGGAAACACCATATATTTT.

The chain combines TRBV28 with TRBJ2-3; the match to TRBD2 covers 11 bases. Unmatched junction bases numbered 6, after V lost 2 bases and J lost 2 bases. Germline V lookup: CDR1 MDHEN, CDR2 SYDVKM. The CDR3 has 17 residues. CDR3 coding DNA: TGTGCCAGCAGTTTAGCTCCTAGCGGGAGGTACACAGATACGCAGTATTTT. Translating gives CASSLAPSGRYTDTQYF. Combining the CDR3 with reference TRBV28 and TRBJ2-3 gives the whole variable domain DVKVTQSSRYLVKRTGEKVFLECVQDMDHENMFWYRQDPGLGLRLIYFSYDVKMKEKGDIPEGYSVSREKKERFSLILESASTNQTSMYLCASSLAPSGRYTDTQYFGPGTRLTVL.

V and J are TRBV5-1 and TRBJ2-1; D call uncertain. Per the germline V gene, CDR1 is SGHRS and CDR2 is YFSETQ. This CDR3 has 13 amino acids. Trimming pared 0 bases from V and 6 bases from J, leaving 7 bases between. The CDR3 DNA reads TGCGCCAGCAGCTTGGCATTGGTCAATGAGCAGTTCTTC. Protein sequence: CASSLALVNEQFF.

CDR3 sequence: CASSEPGTGELFF. In DNA, the CDR3 is TGTGCCAGCAGTGAGCCCGGGACCGGGGAGCTGTTTTTT. The chain uses TRBV25-1 and TRBJ2-2; no reliable D call. CDR3 length: 13 residues. CDR1 is MGHDK, CDR2 SYGVNS, per germline. Trimming removed 3 bases from V and 5 bases from J, with 7 bases in between.

The chain uses TRBV7-9 and TRBJ1-3; D not certain. V lost 5 bases and J 0 bases, leaving 11 bases between the germline ends. CDR1 SEHNR and CDR2 FQNEAQ come from the germline V gene (reference sequence). The CDR3 has 15 residues. The CDR3 region is CASSPGHISGNTIYF. In nucleotides, the CDR3 is TGTGCCAGCAGCCCCGGCCACATCTCTGGAAACACCATATATTTT.

This chain connects TRBV7-8 to TRBJ2-1; TRBD2 might be the D (6 bases). V dropped 1 base and J dropped 9 bases, with 19 bases sitting between them. This CDR3 is built from 16 residues. Germline V gene sequence: CDR1 SGHVS, CDR2 FQNEAQ. Here the CDR3 reads CASSLELVGGPGEQFF. As DNA, the CDR3 is TGTGCCAGCAGCTTAGAATTAGTGGGAGGCCCAGGTGAGCAGTTCTTC.

The chain is built from TRBV29-1 and TRBJ2-1, with 8 bases fitting TRBD2. V dropped 1 base and J dropped 5; count of bases not matched to a gene: 1. The CDR3 is 13 residues long. The germline V gene has CDR1 SQVTM and CDR2 ANQGSEA. The CDR3: CSVEATSDNEQFF. As DNA, the CDR3 is TGCAGCGTTGAAGCGACTAGCGACAATGAGCAGTTCTTC.

This chain uses TRBV7-2 with TRBJ2-3; 7 positions match TRBD2. The CDR3 runs to 16 residues. Germline V gives CDR1 SGHTA, CDR2 FQGNSA. V gave up 3 bases and J gave up 5 bases; unmatched junction bases: 11. As DNA, the CDR3 is TGTGCCAGCAGCTTTGTGTCGGGAGGCCAAGGAGATACGCAGTATTTT. Residues: CASSFVSGGQGDTQYF. Together with reference TRBV7-2 and TRBJ2-3, the CDR3 gives the full variable domain: GAGVSQSPSNKVTEKGKDVELRCDPISGHTALYWYRQSLGQGLEFLIYFQGNSAPDKSGLPSDRFSAERTGGSVSTLTIQRTQQEDSAVYLCASSFVSGGQGDTQYFGPGTRLTVL.

The chain combines TRBV5-1 with TRBJ1-2; D is undetermined. CDR1 is SGHRS and CDR2 is YFSETQ in the germline V gene. This CDR3 region has 13 residues. Trimming took 2 bases from V and 3 from J, leaving 8 bases between them. The CDR3 DNA is TGCGCCAGCAGCTTAAGTGGGGACTATGGCTACACCTTC. Translated: CASSLSGDYGYTF.

This chain connects TRBV7-3 to TRBJ2-3; tentatively, D is TRBD2 (5 bases). CDR3 size: 15 residues. With 4 bases removed from V and 6 bases from J, the gap between germline ends came to 17 bases. CDR1 SGHTA and CDR2 FQGTGA come from the germline V gene. CDR3 protein: CASSSTGGPGDTQYF. CDR3 in DNA: TGTGCCAGCAGCTCCACCGGAGGTCCGGGGGATACGCAGTATTTT.

The chain links TRBV29-1 to TRBJ2-5; D is ambiguous. Looked up from germline, CDR1 is SQVTM and CDR2 is ANQGSEA. V was pared by 4 bases and J by 0 bases, with 6 bases between. The CDR3 has 12 amino acids. CDR3 sequence: CSVVRDQETQYF. The CDR3 DNA is TGCAGCGTTGTTCGGGACCAAGAGACCCAGTACTTC.

The chain has TRBV27 and TRBJ1-1, with D maybe TRBD1 (6 bases). CDR1 is MNHEY and CDR2 is SMNVEV in the germline V gene (reference sequence). There are 15 residues in the CDR3. The V end was cut by 3 bases, the J end by 10 bases, with 21 bases between. The CDR3, as DNA: TGTGCCAGCAGTTTTTGGGGGGCGCGGGGTGGTGGAGCTTTCTTT. It yields the protein CASSFWGARGGGAFF.

The gene calls are TRBV11-3 and TRBJ1-5; D is unclear. CDR1 and CDR2 (germline): SGHNT, YENEEA. The CDR3 runs 13 residues. Between the trimmed V and J ends, which lost 5 bases and 8 bases, there was a span of 13 bases. CDR3 sequence reads: CASSALCGEPQHF. CDR3 sequence (DNA): TGTGCCAGCAGCGCCCTTTGTGGGGAGCCCCAGCATTTT.

J is TRBJ2-4 and V is TRBV18, with D possibly being TRBD1 (5 bases). With 5 bases removed from V and 8 bases from J, the gap between germline ends came to 7 bases. The CDR3 contains 11 residues. Germline V CDR1 and CDR2: KGHSH, LQKENI. The DNA of the CDR3 is TGTGCCAGCTCAATAGGGGACATTCAGTACTTC. Translating gives CASSIGDIQYF. The full variable domain, with the rest looked up from reference TRBV18 and TRBJ2-4, is NAGVMQNPRHLVRRRGQEARLRCSPMKGHSHVYWYRQLPEEGLKFMVYLQKENIIDESGMPKERFSAEFPKEGPSILRIQQVVRGDSAAYFCASSIGDIQYFGAGTRLSVL.

This chain connects TRBV29-1 to TRBJ1-3, with D perhaps TRBD1 (5 bases). The CDR3 loop spans 14 amino acids. Trimming removed 0 bases at V and 5 bases at J, with 11 bases between. Germline CDR1 and CDR2: SQVTM and ANQGSEA. The CDR3, as DNA: TGCAGCGTTGAAGACAGGGAGCACCGAAACACCATATATTTT. The encoded protein is CSVEDREHRNTIYF. The complete variable domain, with remaining parts taken from reference TRBV29-1 and TRBJ1-3, reads SAVISQKPSRDICQRGTSLTIQCQVDSQVTMMFWYRQQPGQSLTLIATANQGSEATYESGFVIDKFPISRPNLTFSTLTVSNMSPEDSSIYLCSVEDREHRNTIYFGEGSWLTVV.

The V call is TRBV15, the J call TRBJ2-5; 15 nucleotides align to TRBD2. Germline V gene sequence: CDR1 LNHNV, CDR2 YYDKDF (reference sequence). V trimming: 3 bases; J trimming: 5 bases; junction bases outside the gene matches: 7. This CDR3 is 17 amino acids long. The CDR3 DNA reads as TGTGCCACCAGCAGTCCGGGACTAGCGGGAGGTCGTGAGACCCAGTACTTC. It encodes CATSSPGLAGGRETQYF. The full variable domain, in which reference TRBV15 and TRBJ2-5 provide the parts outside the CDR3, is DAMVIQNPRYQVTQFGKPVTLSCSQTLNHNVMYWYQQKSSQAPKLLFHYYDKDFNNEADTPDNFQSRRPNTSFCFLDIRSPGLGDTAMYLCATSSPGLAGGRETQYFGPGTRLLVL.

This chain connects TRBV11-2 to TRBJ2-1; D is unresolved. The CDR3 consists of 11 residues. CDR1 and CDR2 from the germline V gene are SGHAT and FQNNGV. Trimming took 3 bases from V and 5 from J, leaving 2 bases between them. The DNA for the CDR3 is TGTGCCAGCAGCTTCCACAATGAGCAGTTCTTC. This encodes CASSFHNEQFF.

The chain joins TRBV28 to TRBJ1-1; 9 bases agree with TRBD1. The CDR3 spans 16 residues. The germline gives CDR1 MDHEN, CDR2 SYDVKM. Trimming took 7 bases from V and 3 from J; bases not matched to a gene: 12. CDR3 protein: CASMSYRGRGDTEAFF. The CDR3 DNA follows: TGTGCCAGCATGTCTTACAGGGGGCGCGGGGACACTGAAGCTTTCTTT.

V usage is TRBV2 and J usage is TRBJ2-7, with TRBD1 matching 8 bases. CDR1 and CDR2 from the germline V gene are SNHLY and FYNNEI. CDR3 length equals 14 residues. Trimming removed 5 bases from V and 6 bases from J; junction bases left unmatched: 9. CDR3: CASSSRDRPIEQYF. In DNA, the CDR3 is TGTGCCAGCAGTTCCCGGGACAGGCCTATCGAGCAGTACTTC.

The chain joins TRBV30 to TRBJ2-7; D gene uncertain. Germline CDR1 reads GTSNPN; CDR2 reads SVGIG (reference sequence). Between the trimmed V and J ends, which lost 5 bases and 0 bases, there was a span of 11 bases. The CDR3 runs to 13 residues. The DNA for the CDR3 is TGTGCCTGGTTGAGGCAGGACTCCTACGAGCAGTACTTC. Translated: CAWLRQDSYEQYF.

This rearrangement joins TRBV7-9 to TRBJ1-5, with a tentative D call TRBD1 (6 bases). The CDR3 runs to 13 residues. With 3 bases removed from V and 10 bases from J, the gap between germline ends came to 13 bases. The germline V gene has CDR1 SEHNR and CDR2 FQNEAQ (reference sequence). CDR3 region: CASSLGAPAPQHF. In DNA form, the CDR3 reads TGTGCCAGCAGCTTGGGGGCCCCCGCTCCCCAGCATTTT. The whole variable domain, remainder taken from reference TRBV7-9 and TRBJ1-5, is DTGVSQNPRHKITKRGQNVTFRCDPISEHNRLYWYRQTLGQGPEFLTYFQNEAQLEKSRLLSDRFSAERPKGSFSTLEIQRTEQGDSAMYLCASSLGAPAPQHFGDGTRLSIL.

The chain has TRBV28 and TRBJ2-5; D is unclear. The CDR3 is 15 residues long. V lost 0 bases to trimming and J lost 2 bases, with 10 bases between them. Germline loops: CDR1 MDHEN, CDR2 SYDVKM. CDR3 sequence reads: CASSLWSRNQETQYF. CDR3 sequence (DNA): TGTGCCAGCAGTTTATGGTCACGGAATCAAGAGACCCAGTACTTC.

The rearrangement links TRBV11-3 to TRBJ2-1; D uncertain. Trimming shortened V by 2 bases and J by 6 bases, and 8 bases separated the two germline ends. Looked up from germline, CDR1 is SGHNT and CDR2 is YENEEA. CDR3 length equals 13 residues. The CDR3 DNA sequence: TGTGCCAGCAGCTTAAAGAGAGGCAATGAGCAGTTCTTC. This translates into CASSLKRGNEQFF.

This chain joins TRBV5-4 and TRBJ2-7; D uncertain. V shed 4 bases and J shed 3 bases, with 5 bases lying between them. This CDR3 spans 11 amino acids. Germline loops: CDR1 SGHNT, CDR2 YYREEE (reference sequence). Here the CDR3 DNA reads TGTGCCAGCAGCGCAAACTACGAGCAGTACTTC. Translated: CASSANYEQYF.

The genes are TRBV2 and TRBJ1-2; the D is unclear. The CDR3 has 14 amino acids. V lost 4 bases to trimming and J lost 7 bases, with 16 bases between them. The germline V gene encodes CDR1 SNHLY and CDR2 FYNNEI. CDR3 loop: CASSVSGLWGGYTF. The CDR3 DNA reads TGTGCCAGCAGTGTCTCTGGGTTGTGGGGTGGCTACACCTTC.

The V gene is TRBV7-2, the J gene TRBJ2-5; no reliable D call. CDR1 is SGHTA, CDR2 FQGNSA, per germline. V dropped 1 base and J dropped 2 bases, with 8 bases sitting between them. CDR3 size: 14 residues. The CDR3 spells CASSLVSTQETQYF. The CDR3 bases are TGTGCCAGCAGCTTAGTATCTACTCAAGAGACCCAGTACTTC.

The chain carries TRBV19 and TRBJ2-7; 12 nucleotides line up with TRBD2. The CDR3 runs 15 residues. The ends lost 6 bases at V and 3 bases at J; junction bases unmatched: 6. Germline loops: CDR1 LNHDA, CDR2 SQIVND (reference sequence). The CDR3 DNA reads TGTGCCAGTAGCCCTCGGACTAGCGGGATCTACGAGCAGTACTTC. The encoded protein is CASSPRTSGIYEQYF.

V usage is TRBV4-1 and J usage is TRBJ2-1; 10 nucleotides match TRBD2. The germline V gene has CDR1 MGHRA and CDR2 YSYEKL. The V and J ends lost 0 bases and 7 bases, in that order; junction bases with no gene match: 15. The CDR3 consists of 19 residues. CDR3 sequence (DNA): TGCGCCAGCAGCCAAGAGGGGGGCCAGCGGGAGGGCCCAAGGAATGAGCAGTTCTTC. This sequence encodes CASSQEGGQREGPRNEQFF.